Below, 17 T cell receptor beta chains from the same sample are listed, as sequenced in a study of cytomegalovirus exposure and HLA in healthy donors. The PCR had 60 Vbeta and 13 Jbeta primers. Sequencing was performed with immunoSEQ multiplex PCR; in TCRdb, only in-frame clones are kept and a portion is missing. The sample lists some 170,000 clones, about four fifths occurring once. Sequences were obtained from PBMCs. The receptors stem from a female donor in good health and CMV-seronegative.

This rearrangement joins TRBV2 to TRBJ2-7; maybe TRBD2 (5 bases). V was cut by 4 bases and J by 5 bases, with 9 bases left in between. CDR1 is SNHLY and CDR2 is FYNNEI in the germline V gene. The CDR3 is 12 amino acids. CDR3 in amino acids: CASSGPSHEQYF. The CDR3 DNA follows: TGTGCCAGCAGTGGTCCTAGCCACGAGCAGTACTTC.

The chain links TRBV2 to TRBJ2-7, with 8 bases aligning to TRBD2. The CDR3 sequence is 14 residues long. Germline CDR1 SNHLY, CDR2 FYNNEI. V gave up 6 bases and J gave up 5 bases; unmatched junction bases: 9. The CDR3, as DNA: TGTGCCAGCAGCACCGGGACTAGTTACCACGAGCAGTACTTC. Translated, it gives CASSTGTSYHEQYF.

This clone was detected a few times. V gene TRBV5-6 combines with J gene TRBJ2-1; D remains ambiguous. This CDR3 contains 14 residues. Deletions cut 4 bases from V and 2 bases from J, with 10 bases between. Germline-derived CDR1 and CDR2 are SGHDT and YYEEEE. The CDR3 sequence is CASSVGRAYNEQFF. In DNA form, the CDR3 reads TGTGCCAGCAGCGTGGGCCGGGCCTACAATGAGCAGTTCTTC.

The CDR3 region has the DNA TGTGCCAGCTCACAAGCTGCTTATGGCTACACCTTC. It yields the protein CASSQAAYGYTF. The chain links TRBV18 to TRBJ1-2; D is unresolved. Germline lookup yields CDR1 KGHSH and CDR2 LQKENI. The CDR3 has 12 residues. V lost 4 bases, J lost 5 bases, and 8 bases lay in between.

This rearrangement joins TRBV18 to TRBJ1-2; D is uncertain. The CDR3 is 13 residues long. Trimming cost V 2 bases and J 8 bases, with 12 bases left between them. Germline V gene data show CDR1 as KGHSH and CDR2 as LQKENI. The CDR3: CASSPGSLIGYTF. The CDR3 region has the DNA TGTGCCAGCTCACCAGGCTCGCTGATCGGCTACACCTTC.

A single count supports this clone. The chain recombines TRBV5-1 with TRBJ2-1; 10 nucleotides match TRBD2. J lost 5 bases, V lost 3 bases, and 14 bases had no gene match. The length of the CDR3 is 18 residues. Germline lookup yields CDR1 SGHRS and CDR2 YFSETQ. The CDR3 DNA reads TGCGCCAGCAGCTACCACCGGGGACTAGCGCGCCAAAACAATGAGCAGTTCTTC. Translation: CASSYHRGLARQNNEQFF.

This clone was seen only a few times. CDR3 amino acids: CASSPGLAGTYEQYF. CDR3 nucleotide sequence: TGCGCCAGCAGCCCAGGACTAGCGGGGACCTACGAGCAGTACTTC. V usage is TRBV4-1 and J usage is TRBJ2-7; 12 bases map to TRBD2. The CDR3 is 15 amino acids. Trimming removed 4 bases from V and 2 bases from J; junction bases left unmatched: 3. The germline V gene has CDR1 MGHRA and CDR2 YSYEKL.

The chain uses TRBV29-1 and TRBJ1-2, with 8 bases that match TRBD1. CDR1 SQVTM and CDR2 ANQGSEA come from the germline V gene. The V gene end was trimmed by 4 bases and the J gene end by 5 bases; junction bases not matched to a gene: 9. CDR3 length: 14 residues. The CDR3 spells CSVGTGPDGYGYTF. As DNA, the CDR3 is TGCAGCGTTGGGACAGGGCCGGACGGGTATGGCTACACCTTC.

The J gene is TRBJ2-3, the V gene TRBV7-9; a weak D match, TRBD2 (6 bases). The CDR3 loop spans 15 amino acids. CDR1 is SEHNR and CDR2 is FQNEAQ in the germline V gene (reference sequence). Trimming took 4 bases from V and 0 from J, leaving 11 bases between them. CDR3 bases: TGTGCCAGCAGCTCGGGACTCTCTAGCACAGATACGCAGTATTTT. Translation gives CASSSGLSSTDTQYF.

The rearrangement uses TRBV6-1 and TRBJ2-1, with a tentative D call TRBD2 (6 bases). Germline V CDR1 and CDR2: MNHNS, SASEGT. The CDR3 contains 17 residues. Trimming cost V 4 bases and J 4 bases, with 20 bases left between them. Here the CDR3 reads CASSGSGAAWTYNEQFF. Here the CDR3 DNA reads TGTGCCAGCAGTGGATCGGGAGCGGCGTGGACATACAATGAGCAGTTCTTC.

The chain combines TRBV7-9 with TRBJ1-1; D gene unclear. Trimming cost V 1 base and J 3 bases, with 6 bases left between them. The CDR3 contains 13 residues. CDR1 and CDR2 from the germline V gene are SEHNR and FQNEAQ (reference sequence). This CDR3 is CASSLVSDTEAFF. The DNA for the CDR3 is TGTGCCAGCAGCTTAGTATCTGACACTGAAGCTTTCTTT.

The table lists this clone with a few counts. The J gene is TRBJ1-1, the V gene TRBV4-1, with D possibly matching TRBD1 (6 bases). The CDR3 runs to 15 residues. V was shortened by 2 bases and J by 1 base, with 11 bases between the two germline ends. Germline V gene data show CDR1 as MGHRA and CDR2 as YSYEKL. CDR3 bases: TGCGCCAGCAGCCAACCTCGACAGGAGAACACTGAAGCTTTCTTT. It yields the protein CASSQPRQENTEAFF.

This clone was observed a handful of times. The gene calls are TRBV6-1 and TRBJ2-3; 7 bases are a match to TRBD1. V was clipped by 5 bases and J by 2 bases; unmatched bases: 4. The germline V gene encodes CDR1 MNHNS and CDR2 SASEGT. The length of the CDR3 is 14 residues. The CDR3 DNA reads TGTGCCAGCAGTAGTACAGGGGACACAGATACGCAGTATTTT. It is translated as CASSSTGDTDTQYF.

The chain has TRBV4-1 and TRBJ2-5, with 10 nucleotides matching TRBD1. CDR1 and CDR2 from the germline V gene are MGHRA and YSYEKL. The junction had 4 bases not matched to a gene; V was cut back by 0 bases and J by 3 bases. The CDR3 is 16 amino acids. The CDR3 reads CASSQDPGTGEETQYF. The CDR3 DNA is TGCGCCAGCAGCCAAGACCCCGGGACAGGGGAAGAGACCCAGTACTTC.

J is TRBJ1-2 and V is TRBV7-2, with D possibly matching TRBD1 (5 bases). The CDR3 runs to 14 residues. CDR1 and CDR2 (germline): SGHTA, FQGNSA. V was trimmed by 5 bases and J by 4 bases, leaving 14 bases between them. The DNA for the CDR3 is TGTGCCAGCAGCGACCGCGGGGGGGGCTATGGCTACACCTTC. Its protein product is CASSDRGGGYGYTF.

The J gene is TRBJ1-3, the V gene TRBV6-5, with 7 bases fitting TRBD1. Per the germline V gene, CDR1 is MNHEY and CDR2 is SVGAGI. V lost 6 bases and J lost 2; bases outside the gene matches: 7. The CDR3 covers 15 residues. CDR3: CASRRRTGAGNTIYF. DNA of the CDR3: TGTGCCAGCAGACGAAGAACAGGGGCTGGAAACACCATATATTTT.

This clone occurred a few times. The V call is TRBV7-6, the J call TRBJ1-3, with D unresolved. The V gene's germline CDR1 is SGHVS and CDR2 FNYEAQ. V was cut by 1 base and J by 0 bases, with 10 bases left in between. This CDR3 spans 16 amino acids. In DNA form, the CDR3 reads TGTGCCAGCAGCTTAGGTGCGGTGGACTCTGGAAACACCATATATTTT. This sequence encodes CASSLGAVDSGNTIYF.